Listed below are T cell receptor beta chains from one sample, sequenced in a study of cytomegalovirus exposure and HLA in healthy donors. Here immunoSEQ multiplex PCR was the method, and the copy in TCRdb shows in-frame clones only, minus some. This sample's clone table lists 30,000 to 35,000 clones. The specimen was PBMCs. The receptors originated from a woman aged 40 to 55 in good health and CMV-seropositive. The CDR3 runs from the conserved cysteine through the conserved F or W.

j_call v_call cdr3_aa
TRBJ1-4 TRBV5-4 CASSQTGDEKLFF
TRBJ2-3 TRBV28 CASSSTTDTQYF
TRBJ1-1 TRBV19 CASTQYRGLVEAFF
TRBJ2-3 TRBV15 CATSRVRSSSTDTQYF
TRBJ2-1 TRBV11-1 CASSLGGAGDEQFF
TRBJ2-1 TRBV6-5 CASSYSRTSGTNEQFF
TRBJ1-1 TRBV5-1 CASSRWASDTEAFF
TRBJ2-1 TRBV19 CASSIVGRGGNEQFF
TRBJ2-2 TRBV7-9 CASSSWGAANSPGELFF
TRBJ1-3 TRBV5-1 CASSFTGARYGNTIYF
TRBJ1-5 TRBV7-3 CASSLEAGDQPQHF
TRBJ2-1 TRBV5-1 CASSPGLVGHNEQFF
TRBJ1-6 TRBV5-1 CASSSPQGAYNSPLHF
TRBJ1-2 TRBV5-4 CASSVRDRDYGYTF
TRBJ2-1 TRBV28 CASSLGQPSNEQFF
TRBJ1-1 TRBV11-2 CASSLGQGITEAFF
TRBJ2-5 TRBV10-1 CASPSDQETQYF
TRBJ2-7 TRBV19 CASSGMGQGPEQYF
TRBJ1-5 TRBV7-2 CASSPQQNSNQPQHF
TRBJ1-2 TRBV6-1 CISNRQGRDGYTF
TRBJ2-1 TRBV9 CASSALKSSSHNEQFF
TRBJ1-2 TRBV15 CATSRDPAGGYTF
TRBJ2-7 TRBV2 CASTRDSPYEQYF
TRBJ1-2 TRBV6-5 CASSGGTVHGYTF
TRBJ2-7 TRBV11-2 CASSLGAGVPYEQYF
TRBJ1-6 TRBV28 CASSRSFYNSPLHF
TRBJ1-1 TRBV6-1 CASSEAGQTEAFF
TRBJ1-1 TRBV2 CASSDRVGNTEAFF